A selection of T cell receptor beta chains follows, all from one sample in a study of molecular identifiers for immune sequencing clone quantification. TCRdb itself ran the PCR reads through MiXCR, one entry per CDR3 protein. Here the sample spans 250,000 to 400,000 distinct CDR3 sequences, over 20% being singletons. The sample comprised naive CD8+ T cells from blood, with Jurkat cell RNA spiked in. Every receptor here comes from a human donor in good health. Some libraries in this study had Jurkat cell RNA spiked in. Each CDR3 is given with its conserved first and last residue. A D gene is named only where the DNA matches it firmly. Some rows have no size entry. The others give once, few or many, or a class for an expanded clone.

few | TRBJ2-7 | TRBV4-2 | . | CASSPGPGPTWEEQYF | TGTGCCAGCAGCCCGGGACCGGGCCCGACATGGGAAGAGCAGTACTTC
many | TRBJ1-1 | TRBV5-4 | . | CASTPPGRTEAFF | TGTGCCAGCACCCCACCGGGGAGGACTGAAGCTTTCTTT
. | TRBJ2-7 | TRBV7-9 | . | CASSPPIRTDSYEQYF | TGTGCCAGCAGCCCACCAATTCGGACAGATAGCTACGAGCAGTACTTC
few | TRBJ2-5 | TRBV12-3/TRBV12-4 | . | CASSLRDGPETQYF | TGTGCCAGCAGTTTGAGGGACGGTCCAGAGACCCAGTACTTC
. | TRBJ1-5 | TRBV6-2/TRBV6-3 | . | CASTPPGYQPRHF | TGTGCCAGCACCCCACCGGGTTACCAGCCCCGGCATTTT
. | TRBJ2-7 | TRBV7-9 | . | CASSPSSGEQYF | TGTGCCAGCAGCCCTAGTTCGGGGGAGCAGTACTTC
. | TRBJ1-6 | TRBV4-3 | . | CASRAGGSSYNSPLHF | TGCGCCAGCAGGGCGGGGGGTAGCTCCTATAATTCACCCCTCCACTTT
. | TRBJ2-4 | TRBV11-2 | . | CASSLSTSPRNIQYF | TGTGCCAGCAGTTTATCCACTAGCCCCCGAAACATTCAGTACTTC
many | TRBJ1-1 | TRBV19 | . | CASSVTTGGSMNTEAFF | TGTGCCAGTAGTGTAACTACCGGGGGCTCCATGAACACTGAAGCTTTCTTT
many | TRBJ1-4 | TRBV7-8 | . | CASSLVPPATNEKLFF | TGTGCCAGCAGCTTAGTGCCGCCTGCAACTAATGAAAAACTGTTTTTT
many | TRBJ2-3 | TRBV6-5 | TRBD2 | CASSLGLADADTQYF | TGTGCCAGCAGTCTTGGACTAGCAGACGCAGATACGCAGTATTTT
many | TRBJ2-1 | TRBV28 | TRBD2 | CASSLNPGLAGAGSEQFF | TGTGCCAGCAGTTTGAATCCGGGACTAGCGGGAGCTGGCAGTGAGCAGTTCTTC
many | TRBJ1-1 | TRBV20-1 | TRBD1 | CSATRGLETEAFF | TGCAGTGCTACCAGGGGGCTTGAGACTGAAGCTTTCTTT
. | TRBJ1-2 | TRBV5-3 | . | CASSFSGSYGYIF | TGTGCCAGCAGCTTTTCTGGGAGTTATGGCTACATCTTC
many | TRBJ2-7 | TRBV7-9 | . | CASSLSSGPTYEQYF | TGTGCCAGCAGCTTAAGTTCTGGCCCCACCTACGAGCAGTACTTC
many | TRBJ2-5 | TRBV7-8 | . | CASSLAAGTQETQYF | TGTGCCAGCAGCTTAGCGGCAGGAACACAAGAGACCCAGTACTTC
. | TRBJ1-1 | TRBV4-3 | . | CASSQGSGLNTEAFF | TGCGCCAGCAGCCAAGGTTCAGGATTGAACACTGAAGCTTTCTTT
many | TRBJ2-7 | TRBV28 | TRBD2 | CASSLSGSSYEQYF | TGTGCCAGCAGTTTAAGCGGGAGCTCCTACGAGCAGTACTTC
many | TRBJ2-1 | TRBV7-8 | . | CASRVWAGGHNEQFF | TGTGCCAGCAGAGTATGGGCGGGCGGTCACAATGAGCAGTTCTTC
many | TRBJ1-1 | TRBV7-6 | TRBD1 | CASSLERTGLGTEAFF | TGTGCCAGCAGCTTAGAGAGGACAGGGTTAGGGACTGAAGCTTTCTTT
many | TRBJ2-5 | TRBV7-9 | . | CASSTQWETQYF | TGTGCCAGCAGCACCCAGTGGGAGACCCAGTACTTC
. | TRBJ2-2 | TRBV6-2/TRBV6-3 | TRBD2 | CASSLSLAGATTGELFF | TGTGCCAGCAGCCTTTCACTAGCGGGGGCTACCACCGGGGAGCTGTTTTTT
many | TRBJ2-5 | TRBV12-3/TRBV12-4 | . | CASSSPQDRLQETQYF | TGTGCCAGCAGTTCCCCCCAAGACAGGCTCCAAGAGACCCAGTACTTC
many | TRBJ2-3 | TRBV7-2 | . | CASSLYGGLGDTQYF | TGTGCCAGCAGCTTATACGGGGGGCTGGGGGATACGCAGTATTTT
. | TRBJ2-5 | TRBV25-1 | . | CASSEFWTDQEAQYF | TGTGCCAGCAGTGAATTCTGGACAGATCAAGAGGCCCAGTACTTC
many | TRBJ2-7 | TRBV7-9 | TRBD1 | CASSPRDSIEQYF | TGTGCCAGCAGCCCCCGGGACAGCATCGAGCAGTACTTC
few | TRBJ2-1 | TRBV27 | TRBD2 | CASSLLQRLASYNEQFF | TGTGCCAGCAGTTTATTACAGAGACTAGCGAGTTACAATGAGCAGTTCTTC
many | TRBJ1-1 | TRBV7-9 | TRBD1 | CASSLQGATEAFF | TGTGCCAGCAGCTTACAGGGGGCGACGGAAGCTTTCTTT
many | TRBJ1-1 | TRBV2 | . | CASSVRQGTVWMNTEAFF | TGTGCCAGCAGTGTTAGGCAGGGAACTGTTTGGATGAACACTGAAGCTTTCTTT
many | TRBJ2-5 | TRBV12-3/TRBV12-4 | TRBD2 | CASRTSLGETQYF | TGTGCCAGCCGGACTAGCCTGGGTGAGACCCAGTACTTC
many | TRBJ2-7 | TRBV7-8 | . | CASSGGTESSYEQYF | TGTGCCAGCAGCGGGGGGACGGAAAGCTCCTACGAGCAGTACTTC
few | TRBJ2-7 | TRBV11-1 | . | CASSKLGQLYEQYF | TGTGCCAGCAGCAAGCTGGGACAACTTTACGAGCAGTACTTC
many | TRBJ2-1 | TRBV4-3 | TRBD2 | CASSQLQGLAGGIGQFF | TGCGCCAGCAGCCAACTACAGGGACTAGCGGGAGGGATTGGGCAGTTCTTC
few | TRBJ2-7 | TRBV12-2 | . | CASRPSRLGLLKF | TGTGCAAGTCGCCCCAGCCGCCTAGGCCTCCTAAAATTC
many | TRBJ2-7 | TRBV13 | TRBD1 | CASSSGTGAYEQYF | TGTGCCAGTAGTTCCGGGACAGGGGCCTACGAGCAGTACTTC
many | TRBJ2-2 | TRBV6-5 | TRBD1 | CASSLEDRAGELFF | TGTGCCAGCAGCCTAGAGGACAGGGCCGGGGAGCTGTTTTTT
many | TRBJ2-3 | TRBV20-1 | . | CSGEGRADTDTQYF | TGCAGTGGTGAGGGGCGGGCCGACACAGATACGCAGTATTTT
. | TRBJ2-4 | TRBV6-5 | . | CANSTLGGLGNIQYF | TGTGCCAACAGTACTTTAGGGGGTTTAGGGAACATTCAGTACTTC
many | TRBJ2-1 | TRBV2 | . | CASSAGSPEQFF | TGTGCCAGCAGTGCGGGTAGCCCCGAGCAGTTCTTC
many | TRBJ1-1 | TRBV7-9 | . | CASSSVLGTEAFF | TGTGCCAGCAGCTCGGTATTGGGGACTGAAGCTTTCTTT
once | TRBJ1-2 | TRBV28 | . | CASSLPGTHYGYTF | TGTGCCAGCAGTCTCCCCGGGACCCACTATGGCTACACCTTC
. | TRBJ2-1 | TRBV11-3 | TRBD2 | CAGSDLGLAHFNEQFF | TGTGCCGGCAGCGACTTGGGACTAGCGCACTTCAATGAGCAGTTCTTC
. | TRBJ2-6 | TRBV3-2 | . | CASITTDSSWANVLTF | TGTGCCAGCATTACGACGGATAGCTCTTGGGCCAACGTCCTGACTTTC
. | TRBJ2-7 | TRBV4-1 | TRBD2 | CASSQVATSGYEQYF | TGCGCCAGCAGCCAAGTCGCGACTAGCGGGTACGAGCAGTACTTC
many | TRBJ1-6 | TRBV28 | . | CASLRVSGNSPLHF | TGTGCCAGTCTCAGGGTTTCTGGTAATTCACCCCTCCACTTT
few | TRBJ2-3 | TRBV6-5 | TRBD2 | CASSYFSGGPTDTQYF | TGTGCCAGCAGTTACTTCAGCGGGGGGCCCACAGATACGCAGTATTTT
few | TRBJ2-5 | TRBV11-2 | . | CASSLGFSGGRETQYF | TGTGCCAGCAGCTTAGGCTTTTCGGGGGGCCGAGAGACCCAGTACTTC
. | TRBJ1-1 | TRBV6-1 | . | CASSEIGRTEAFF | TGTGCCAGCAGTGAAATAGGGCGGACTGAAGCTTTCTTT
. | TRBJ1-1 | TRBV30 | . | CAWSVLGKGSNTEAFF | TGTGCCTGGAGTGTATTGGGAAAGGGGTCGAACACTGAAGCTTTCTTT
. | TRBJ2-7 | TRBV27 | . | CASSPGVSGREQYF | TGTGCCAGCAGTCCCGGGGTCAGCGGAAGAGAGCAGTACTTC
few | TRBJ1-2 | TRBV11-2 | TRBD1 | CASSSVDRAGYTF | TGTGCCAGCAGCTCGGTCGACAGGGCTGGCTACACCTTC
. | TRBJ1-2 | TRBV19 | . | CASSMGCGTAVGNYGYTF | TGTGCCAGTAGTATGGGATGCGGGACGGCCGTTGGAAACTATGGCTACACCTTC
many | TRBJ2-2 | TRBV19 | . | CASSIGTRGPGELFF | TGTGCCAGTAGTATCGGGACTAGGGGGCCCGGGGAGCTGTTTTTT
many | TRBJ1-5 | TRBV19 | . | CASNWAGGNQPQHF | TGTGCCAGTAATTGGGCGGGAGGTAATCAGCCCCAGCATTTT
. | TRBJ2-2 | TRBV13 | . | CASSPRGGPLTGELFF | TGTGCCAGCAGCCCCCGGGGCGGACCTCTTACCGGGGAGCTGTTTTTT
. | TRBJ2-1 | TRBV20-1 | . | CSTRVRAGDEQFF | TGCAGTACTAGAGTCAGGGCCGGGGATGAGCAGTTCTTC
. | TRBJ1-2 | TRBV7-9 | . | CASSSIPDSPNYGYTF | TGTGCCAGCAGCTCTATACCAGACAGTCCGAACTATGGCTACACCTTC
many | TRBJ2-6 | TRBV27 | . | CASSSIGLSGANVLTF | TGTGCCAGCAGTTCCATCGGTCTCTCTGGGGCCAACGTCCTGACTTTC
many | TRBJ1-1 | TRBV5-6 | TRBD1 | CASSLANRGWHTEAFF | TGTGCCAGCAGCTTGGCTAACAGGGGTTGGCACACTGAAGCTTTCTTT
many | TRBJ1-5 | TRBV12-3/TRBV12-4 | . | CASSLAALVGSSNQPQHF | TGTGCCAGCAGTTTAGCGGCATTGGTAGGGTCCAGCAATCAGCCCCAGCATTTT